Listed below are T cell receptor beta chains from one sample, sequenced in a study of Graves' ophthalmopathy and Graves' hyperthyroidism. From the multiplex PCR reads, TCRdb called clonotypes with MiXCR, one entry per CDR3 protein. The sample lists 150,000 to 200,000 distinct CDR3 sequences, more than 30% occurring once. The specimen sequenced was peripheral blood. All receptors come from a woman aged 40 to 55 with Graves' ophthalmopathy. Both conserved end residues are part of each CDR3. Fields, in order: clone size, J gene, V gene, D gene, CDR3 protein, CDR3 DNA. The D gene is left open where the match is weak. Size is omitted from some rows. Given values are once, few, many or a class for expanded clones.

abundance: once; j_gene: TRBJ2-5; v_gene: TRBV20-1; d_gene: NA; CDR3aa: CSASRALGETQYF; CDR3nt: TGCAGTGCTAGTCGGGCGTTGGGCGAGACCCAGTACTTC
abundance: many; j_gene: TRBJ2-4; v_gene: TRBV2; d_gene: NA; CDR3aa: CASGGDSLAKNIQYF; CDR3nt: TGTGCCAGCGGGGGGGACAGCTTAGCCAAAAACATTCAGTACTTC
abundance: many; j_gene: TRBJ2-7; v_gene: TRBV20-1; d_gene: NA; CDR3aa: CSAEDLRGSYEQYF; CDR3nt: TGCAGTGCCGAAGACTTGCGGGGCTCCTACGAGCAGTACTTC
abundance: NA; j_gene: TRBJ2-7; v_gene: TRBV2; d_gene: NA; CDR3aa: CASSADGDYEQYF; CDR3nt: TGTGCCAGCAGTGCGGACGGAGACTACGAGCAGTACTTC
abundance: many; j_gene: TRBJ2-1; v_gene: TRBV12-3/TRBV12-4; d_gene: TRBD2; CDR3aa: CASSAPGLAGGIEQFF; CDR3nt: TGTGCCAGCAGTGCACCGGGACTAGCGGGAGGCATTGAGCAGTTCTTC
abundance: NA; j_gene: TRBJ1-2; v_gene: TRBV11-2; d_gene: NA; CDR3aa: CASSFAPGANYGYTF; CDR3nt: TGTGCCAGCAGCTTTGCCCCCGGGGCCAACTATGGCTACACCTTC
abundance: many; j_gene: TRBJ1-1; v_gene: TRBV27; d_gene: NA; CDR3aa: CASAPHGGGAIEAFF; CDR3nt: TGTGCCAGCGCACCCCACGGTGGGGGGGCAATTGAAGCTTTCTTT
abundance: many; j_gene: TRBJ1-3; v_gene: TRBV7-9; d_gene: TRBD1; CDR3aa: CASSLADPRTGSGNTIYF; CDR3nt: TGTGCCAGCAGCTTAGCGGATCCGAGGACAGGCTCTGGAAACACCATATATTTT
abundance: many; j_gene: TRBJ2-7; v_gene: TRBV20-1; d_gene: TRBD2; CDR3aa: CSARDVAGGDPYEQYF; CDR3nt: TGCAGTGCTAGAGATGTAGCGGGGGGTGACCCCTACGAGCAGTACTTC
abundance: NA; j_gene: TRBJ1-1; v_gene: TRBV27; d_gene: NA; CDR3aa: CASRTIAGVVEAFF; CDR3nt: TGTGCCAGCAGGACTATAGCAGGGGTCGTCGAAGCTTTCTTT
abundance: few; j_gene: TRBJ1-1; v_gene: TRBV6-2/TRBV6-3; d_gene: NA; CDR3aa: CASSKGPTEAFF; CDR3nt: TGTGCCAGCAGTAAAGGACCCACTGAAGCTTTCTTT
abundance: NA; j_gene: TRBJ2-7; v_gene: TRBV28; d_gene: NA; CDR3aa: CASSSDDISYEQYF; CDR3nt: TGTGCCAGCAGTTCGGATGATATATCCTACGAGCAGTACTTC
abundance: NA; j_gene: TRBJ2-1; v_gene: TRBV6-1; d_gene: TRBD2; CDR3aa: CASRPFGGGPFEQFF; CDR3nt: TGTGCCAGCAGACCTTTTGGGGGAGGGCCTTTTGAGCAGTTCTTC
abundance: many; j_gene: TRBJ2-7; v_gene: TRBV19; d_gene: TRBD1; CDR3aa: CASRRDREAEQYF; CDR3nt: TGTGCCAGTCGCCGGGACAGGGAAGCCGAGCAGTACTTC
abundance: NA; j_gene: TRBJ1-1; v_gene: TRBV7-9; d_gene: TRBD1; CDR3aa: CASSRGDRGRTEAFF; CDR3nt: TGTGCCAGCAGTCGGGGGGACAGGGGAAGGACTGAAGCTTTCTTT
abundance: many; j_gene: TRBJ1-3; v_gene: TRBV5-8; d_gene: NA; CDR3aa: CASSLAGLLRNTIYF; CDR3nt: TGTGCCAGCAGCTTGGCTGGACTGCTAAGAAACACCATATATTTT
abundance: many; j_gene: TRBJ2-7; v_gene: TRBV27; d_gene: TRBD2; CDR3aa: CASSFRASGTYEQYF; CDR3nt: TGTGCCAGCAGTTTCCGGGCTAGCGGGACCTACGAGCAGTACTTC
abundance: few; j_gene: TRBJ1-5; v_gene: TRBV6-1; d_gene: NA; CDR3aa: CASSEGEGWPPQHF; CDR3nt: TGTGCCAGCAGTGAGGGAGAGGGATGGCCGCCCCAGCATTTT
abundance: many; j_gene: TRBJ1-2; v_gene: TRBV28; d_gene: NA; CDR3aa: CASSPPATPRRSYGYTF; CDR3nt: TGTGCCAGCAGTCCCCCGGCGACACCACGCCGATCCTATGGCTACACCTTC
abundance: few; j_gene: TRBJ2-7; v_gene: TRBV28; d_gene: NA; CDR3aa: CASTTDRGYSYEQYF; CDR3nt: TGTGCCAGCACAACTGACAGAGGCTACTCCTACGAGCAGTACTTC
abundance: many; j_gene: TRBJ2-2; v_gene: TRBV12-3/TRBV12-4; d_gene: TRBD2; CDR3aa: CASSRDGRFGGELFF; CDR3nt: TGTGCCAGCAGTCGTGACGGGAGGTTTGGCGGGGAGCTGTTTTTT
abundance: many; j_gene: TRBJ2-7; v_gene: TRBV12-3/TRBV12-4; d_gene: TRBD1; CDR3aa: CATLSGTGDFKQYF; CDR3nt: TGTGCCACTCTCTCCGGGACAGGCGATTTCAAGCAGTACTTC
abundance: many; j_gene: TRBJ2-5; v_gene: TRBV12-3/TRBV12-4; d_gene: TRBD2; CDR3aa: CASRSIAGGPETQYF; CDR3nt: TGTGCCAGCAGAAGTATAGCGGGGGGGCCGGAGACCCAGTACTTC
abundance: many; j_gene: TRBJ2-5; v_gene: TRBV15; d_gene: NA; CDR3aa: CATNLEGQTQYF; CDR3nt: TGTGCCACCAACCTCGAGGGACAGACCCAGTACTTC
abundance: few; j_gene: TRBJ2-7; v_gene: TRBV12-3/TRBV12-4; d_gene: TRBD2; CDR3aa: CASSLGLAGAYEQYF; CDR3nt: TGTGCCAGCAGTTTAGGACTAGCGGGAGCCTACGAGCAGTACTTC
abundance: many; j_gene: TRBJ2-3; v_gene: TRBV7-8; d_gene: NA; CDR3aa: CASRYGQSTDTQYF; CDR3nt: TGTGCCAGCAGATATGGACAGAGCACAGATACGCAGTATTTT
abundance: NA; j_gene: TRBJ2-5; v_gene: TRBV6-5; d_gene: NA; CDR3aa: CASSWDLTSQETQYF; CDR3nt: TGTGCCAGCAGTTGGGACTTGACTAGCCAAGAGACCCAGTACTTC
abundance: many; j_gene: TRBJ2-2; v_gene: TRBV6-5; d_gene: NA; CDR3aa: CASSSENTGELFF; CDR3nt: TGTGCCAGCAGTTCCGAGAACACCGGGGAGCTGTTTTTT
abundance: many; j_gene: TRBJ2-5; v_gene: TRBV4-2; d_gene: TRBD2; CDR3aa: CASSQRTSGRLPTSAQYF; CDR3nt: TGTGCCAGCAGCCAGAGGACTAGCGGGAGGCTTCCTACATCGGCCCAGTACTTC
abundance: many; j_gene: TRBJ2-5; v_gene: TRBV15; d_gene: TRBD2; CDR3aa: CATSRARGLAARETQYF; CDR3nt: TGTGCCACCAGCAGAGCCAGGGGACTAGCGGCAAGGGAGACCCAGTACTTC
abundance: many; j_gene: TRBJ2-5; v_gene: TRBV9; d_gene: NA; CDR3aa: CASSGQHQQETQYF; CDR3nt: TGTGCCAGCAGCGGACAGCACCAGCAAGAGACCCAGTACTTC
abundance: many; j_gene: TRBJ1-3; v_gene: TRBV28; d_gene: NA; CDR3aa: CASSPSGRVGNTIYF; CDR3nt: TGTGCCAGCAGTCCATCGGGCAGGGTTGGAAACACCATATATTTT
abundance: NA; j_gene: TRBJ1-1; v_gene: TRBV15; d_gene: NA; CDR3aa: CATSSPSENTEAFF; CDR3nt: TGTGCCACCAGCAGCCCCAGCGAGAACACTGAAGCTTTCTTT
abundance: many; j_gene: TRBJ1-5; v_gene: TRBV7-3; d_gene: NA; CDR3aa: CASSLDSNQPQHF; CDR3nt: TGTGCCAGCAGTTTAGATAGCAATCAGCCCCAGCATTTT
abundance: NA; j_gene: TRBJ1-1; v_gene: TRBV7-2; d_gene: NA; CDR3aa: CASSSRGGGTEAFF; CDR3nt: TGTGCCAGCAGCTCCAGGGGTGGCGGCACTGAAGCTTTCTTT
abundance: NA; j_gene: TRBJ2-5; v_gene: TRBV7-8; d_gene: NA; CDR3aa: CASSQKFGTQQETQYF; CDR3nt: TGTGCCAGCAGCCAAAAATTCGGGACACAACAAGAGACCCAGTACTTC
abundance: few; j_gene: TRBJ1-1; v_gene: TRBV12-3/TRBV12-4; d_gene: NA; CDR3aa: CASRTYRISEAFF; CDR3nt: TGTGCCAGCAGGACCTACAGGATCTCTGAAGCTTTCTTT
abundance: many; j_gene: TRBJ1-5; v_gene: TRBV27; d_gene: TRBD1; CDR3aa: CASSPLKQGRSNQPQHF; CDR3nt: TGTGCCAGCAGTCCCCTCAAACAGGGGAGGAGCAATCAGCCCCAGCATTTT
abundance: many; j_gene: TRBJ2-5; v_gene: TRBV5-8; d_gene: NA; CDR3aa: CASSFDRGQETQYF; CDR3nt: TGTGCCAGCAGCTTTGATAGGGGCCAAGAGACCCAGTACTTC
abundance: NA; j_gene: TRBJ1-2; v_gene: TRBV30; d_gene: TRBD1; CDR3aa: CAWEDRDYYGYTF; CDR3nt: TGTGCCTGGGAGGACAGGGATTACTATGGCTACACCTTC
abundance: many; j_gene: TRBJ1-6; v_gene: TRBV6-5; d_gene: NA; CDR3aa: CASSYSGITYNSPLHF; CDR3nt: TGTGCCAGCAGTTACTCCGGAATTACCTATAATTCACCCCTCCACTTT
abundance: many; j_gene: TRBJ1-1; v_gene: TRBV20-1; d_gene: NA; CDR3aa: CSAQNLNTEAFF; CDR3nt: TGCAGTGCTCAAAATTTGAACACTGAAGCTTTCTTT
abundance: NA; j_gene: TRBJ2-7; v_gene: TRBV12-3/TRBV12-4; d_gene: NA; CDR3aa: CASSPGRGRTYEQYF; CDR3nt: TGTGCCAGCAGTCCCGGACGGGGAAGAACCTACGAGCAGTACTTC
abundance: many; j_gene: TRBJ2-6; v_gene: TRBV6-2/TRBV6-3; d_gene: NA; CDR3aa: CASSEGSGANVLTF; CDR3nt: TGTGCCAGCAGTGAGGGCTCTGGGGCCAACGTCCTGACTTTC
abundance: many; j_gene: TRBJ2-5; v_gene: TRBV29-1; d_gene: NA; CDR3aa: CSVRRSDEETQYF; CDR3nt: TGCAGCGTTCGACGGTCCGACGAGGAGACCCAGTACTTC
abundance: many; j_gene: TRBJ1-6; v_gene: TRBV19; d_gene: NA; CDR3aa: CASSPVTDNSPLHF; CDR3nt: TGTGCCAGTAGTCCGGTGACAGATAATTCACCCCTCCACTTT
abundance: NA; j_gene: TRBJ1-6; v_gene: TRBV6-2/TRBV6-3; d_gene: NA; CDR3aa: CASSDQGHSPLHF; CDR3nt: TGTGCCAGCAGTGACCAGGGGCATTCACCCCTCCACTTT
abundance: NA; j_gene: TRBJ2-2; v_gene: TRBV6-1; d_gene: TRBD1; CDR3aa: CASSRTGGYTGELFF; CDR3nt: TGTGCCAGCAGTAGGACAGGAGGATACACCGGGGAGCTGTTTTTT
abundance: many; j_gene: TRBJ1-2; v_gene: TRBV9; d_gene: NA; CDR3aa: CASSGILGSYGYTF; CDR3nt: TGTGCCAGCAGCGGGATCCTAGGATCCTATGGCTACACCTTC
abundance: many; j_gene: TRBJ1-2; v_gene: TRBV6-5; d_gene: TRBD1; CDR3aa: CASSYQGAGYGYTF; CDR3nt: TGTGCCAGCAGTTATCAGGGGGCTGGCTATGGCTACACCTTC
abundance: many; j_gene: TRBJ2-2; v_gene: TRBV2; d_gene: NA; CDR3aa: CASSERSTANTGELFF; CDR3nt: TGTGCCAGCAGTGAGCGATCAACCGCGAACACCGGGGAGCTGTTTTTT
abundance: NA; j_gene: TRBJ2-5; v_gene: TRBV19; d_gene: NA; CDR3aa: CASSRYQNQETQYF; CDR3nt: TGTGCCAGTAGTAGATACCAAAACCAAGAGACCCAGTACTTC
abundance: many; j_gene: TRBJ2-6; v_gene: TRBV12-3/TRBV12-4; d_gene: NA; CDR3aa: CASSLDLSGANVLTF; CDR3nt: TGTGCCAGCAGTTTAGACCTTTCTGGGGCCAACGTCCTGACTTTC
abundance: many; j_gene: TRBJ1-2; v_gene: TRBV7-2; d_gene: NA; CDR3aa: CASSSQAATYGYTF; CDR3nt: TGTGCCAGCAGCTCCCAGGCAGCCACCTATGGCTACACCTTC
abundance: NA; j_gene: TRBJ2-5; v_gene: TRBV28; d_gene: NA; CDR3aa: CAISESLGMTQYF; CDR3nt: TGTGCCATCAGTGAGTCATTAGGGATGACCCAGTACTTC